This TCR beta chain was obtained from a study of T cell repertoires in cytomegalovirus infection. Looking at the study overall: Public TCR beta signature analysis indicated the presence of both CMV infection and matching HLA type. Study outcomes and limitations: HLA-C-restricted CMV clonotypes gave the most frequent clonotype in two of eight donors. Summed frequency of public TCR beta families distinguished CMV carriers with the relevant HLA.

Trimming removed 0 bases from V and 0 bases from J; junction bases left unmatched: 1. Per germline, CDR1 MGHRA and CDR2 YSYEKL. This CDR3 has 16 amino acids. A single record per CDR3 protein comes from TCRdb applying MiXCR to the reads. The sample yields roughly 600,000 distinct CDR3 sequences, 20% to 25% seen once. For this clonotype: No antigen is known for it.

Sequences were obtained from CD8+ T cells from PBMCs. This TCR was sampled from a human donor in good health (CMV status not recorded). Some clones in this sample may be carry-over from other donors' samples. The J gene is TRBJ2-7, the V gene TRBV4-1; 11 bases map to TRBD2. CDR3 sequence reads: CASSQELAGASYEQYF. The DNA for the CDR3 is TGCGCCAGCAGCCAAGAACTAGCGGGGGCCTCCTACGAGCAGTACTTC.